Each of the 12 T cell receptor beta chains below was sequenced from the same sample in a study of T-cell reconstitution after alpha-beta-depleted transplantation in children. TCRbeta library construction was performed incorporating unique molecular identifiers. MiXCR, applied by TCRdb to the PCR reads, yields one record per CDR3 protein. The sample yields a few hundred thousand distinct CDR3 sequences, about 10% seen once. Material: PBMCs from the stem cell graft donor, obtained from the stem cell graft. Receptor source: a human donor who donated a stem cell graft to a child with SCID.

The rearrangement joins TRBV6-1 to TRBJ2-5, with 9 nucleotides matching TRBD2. After removal of 6 bases from V and 4 bases from J, the junction contained 3 bases not matched to a gene. Germline assignment: CDR1 MNHNS and CDR2 SASEGT. The CDR3 totals 13 residues. The CDR3 sequence: CASRMTSGETQYF. CDR3 nucleotide sequence: TGTGCCAGCAGGATGACTAGCGGAGAGACCCAGTACTTC.

This sequence joins TRBV12-3 or TRBV12-4 and TRBJ1-3; D remains unclear. The CDR3 spans 15 residues. Trimming stripped 3 bases from V and 0 bases from J, with 9 bases between. CDR3 loop: CASSFDRASGNTIYF. CDR3 sequence (DNA): TGTGCCAGCAGTTTTGATAGAGCCTCTGGAAACACCATATATTTT.

The chain joins TRBV5-1 to TRBJ1-1, with 8 bases aligning to TRBD1. There are 14 residues in the CDR3. The V segment lost 3 bases and the J segment 1 base; nucleotides outside the gene matches: 2. CDR1 and CDR2 from the germline V gene are SGHRS and YFSETQ. In DNA form, the CDR3 reads TGCGCCAGCAGCTCACAGGGGGAGAACACTGAAGCTTTCTTT. It translates to CASSSQGENTEAFF.

The sample holds a few counts of this clonotype. The V gene is TRBV12-3 or TRBV12-4, the J gene TRBJ1-2, with TRBD1 matching over 8 bases. The CDR3 is made up of 15 amino acids. Trimming at V came to 3 bases and at J to 3 bases, leaving 6 bases not matched to a gene. CDR3 protein: CASSFRTGWDYGYTF. In DNA, the CDR3 is TGTGCCAGCAGTTTCCGGACAGGGTGGGACTATGGCTACACCTTC.

This clonotype was picked up many times. The J gene is TRBJ2-2, the V gene TRBV3-1, with D unclear. CDR3 length: 13 residues. Trimming took 2 bases from V and 5 from J, leaving 6 bases between them. Germline V gene data show CDR1 as LGHDT and CDR2 as YNNKEL (reference sequence). This CDR3 reads CASSQKGTGELFF. CDR3 sequence (DNA): TGTGCCAGCAGCCAAAAGGGAACCGGGGAGCTGTTTTTT.

At least ten counts were recorded for this clonotype. The chain employs TRBV4-1 and TRBJ1-1; 8 bases line up with TRBD1. Germline loops: CDR1 MGHRA, CDR2 YSYEKL. J lost 5 bases, V lost 3 bases, and 5 bases had no gene match. CDR3 length: 14 residues. The CDR3 reads CASSHQDRVTEAFF. The CDR3 bases are TGCGCCAGCAGCCATCAGGACAGGGTTACTGAAGCTTTCTTT.

The CDR3 DNA follows: TGTGCCAGCAGCACCCCTACGAACACCGGGGAGCTGTTTTTT. Translated, it gives CASSTPTNTGELFF. The chain uses TRBV7-3 and TRBJ2-2, with D unclear. The CDR3 covers 14 residues. Looked up from germline, CDR1 is SGHTA and CDR2 is FQGTGA. The V gene lost 5 bases and the J gene lost 0 bases, with 7 bases spanning the gap.

The chain links TRBV12-3 or TRBV12-4 to TRBJ2-1; no definite D call. The CDR3 is 15 amino acids. Trimming pared 3 bases from V and 0 bases from J, leaving 9 bases between. The CDR3 protein is CASSFLRGSYNEQFF. In nucleotides, the CDR3 is TGTGCCAGCAGTTTCCTTCGTGGCTCCTACAATGAGCAGTTCTTC.

This clonotype was detected a few times. The V gene is TRBV20-1, the J gene TRBJ2-1, with D possibly TRBD2 on 7 matching bases. With 0 bases removed from V and 0 bases from J, the gap between germline ends came to 15 bases. CDR3 length: 17 residues. Germline lookup yields CDR1 DFQATT and CDR2 SNEGSKA (reference sequence). CDR3 protein: CSARDPRRGGSYNEQFF. For the CDR3, the DNA is TGCAGTGCTAGAGATCCTAGGAGGGGGGGCTCCTACAATGAGCAGTTCTTC.

There are a few counts of this clonotype. V and J are TRBV20-1 and TRBJ2-7, with D unresolved. This CDR3 region has 13 residues. Germline V gene lookup returns CDR1 DFQATT and CDR2 SNEGSKA (reference sequence). V gave up 5 bases and J gave up 1 base, with 12 bases separating them. For the CDR3, the DNA is TGCAGTGCTCGAAGCAGGCGGTCCTACGAGCAGTACTTC. Translating gives CSARSRRSYEQYF.

This clonotype showed up just a few times. This sequence joins TRBV3-1 and TRBJ2-7; 9 bases are a match to TRBD1. The CDR3 consists of 16 residues. Germline loops: CDR1 LGHDT, CDR2 YNNKEL (reference sequence). The V gene end was trimmed by 0 bases and the J gene end by 2 bases; junction bases not matched to a gene: 5. DNA for the CDR3: TGTGCCAGCAGCCAAGACGGGGACAGGGCCACCTACGAGCAGTACTTC. This sequence encodes CASSQDGDRATYEQYF.

This clonotype was observed a few times. This sequence joins TRBV6-5 and TRBJ2-7, with no clear D. The germline gives CDR1 MNHEY, CDR2 SVGAGI. V dropped 5 bases and J dropped 3 bases, with 8 bases sitting between them. This CDR3 region has 12 residues. CDR3 sequence: CASSRDLYEQYF. The CDR3 DNA sequence: TGTGCCAGCAGTCGCGACCTCTACGAGCAGTACTTC.